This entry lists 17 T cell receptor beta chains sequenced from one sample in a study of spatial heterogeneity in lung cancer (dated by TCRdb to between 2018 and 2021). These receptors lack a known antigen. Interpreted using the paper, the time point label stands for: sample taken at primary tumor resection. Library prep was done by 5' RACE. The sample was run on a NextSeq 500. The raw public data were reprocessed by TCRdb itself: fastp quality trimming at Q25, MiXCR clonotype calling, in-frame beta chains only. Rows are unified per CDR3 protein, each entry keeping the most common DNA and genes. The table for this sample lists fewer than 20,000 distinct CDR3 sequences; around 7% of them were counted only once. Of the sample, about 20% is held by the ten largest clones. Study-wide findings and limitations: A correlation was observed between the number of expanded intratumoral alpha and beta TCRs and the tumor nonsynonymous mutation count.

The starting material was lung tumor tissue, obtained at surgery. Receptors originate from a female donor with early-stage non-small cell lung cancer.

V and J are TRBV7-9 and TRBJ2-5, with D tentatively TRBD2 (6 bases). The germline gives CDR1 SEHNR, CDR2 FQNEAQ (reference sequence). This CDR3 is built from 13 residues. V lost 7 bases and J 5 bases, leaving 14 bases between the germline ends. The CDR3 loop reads CASKRLEGETQYF. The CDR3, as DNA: TGTGCCAGCAAAAGACTAGAGGGGGAGACCCAGTACTTC.

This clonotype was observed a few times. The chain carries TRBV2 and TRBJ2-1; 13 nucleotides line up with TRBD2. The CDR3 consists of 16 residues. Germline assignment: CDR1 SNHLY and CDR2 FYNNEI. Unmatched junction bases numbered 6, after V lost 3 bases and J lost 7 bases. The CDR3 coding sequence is TGTGCCAGCAGTGAGCAGACTAGCGGGGGGCGGAATGAGCAGTTCTTC. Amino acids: CASSEQTSGGRNEQFF.

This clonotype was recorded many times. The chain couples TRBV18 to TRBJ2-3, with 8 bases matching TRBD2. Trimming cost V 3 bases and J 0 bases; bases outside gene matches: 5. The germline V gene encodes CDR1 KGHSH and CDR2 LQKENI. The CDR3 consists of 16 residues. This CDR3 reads CASSPTGGTSTDTQYF. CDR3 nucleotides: TGTGCCAGCTCACCGACGGGGGGGACTAGCACAGATACGCAGTATTTT.

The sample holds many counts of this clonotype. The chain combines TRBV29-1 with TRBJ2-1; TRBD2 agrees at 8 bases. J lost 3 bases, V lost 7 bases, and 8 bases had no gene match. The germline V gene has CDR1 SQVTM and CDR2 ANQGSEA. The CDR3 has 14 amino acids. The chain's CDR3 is CSAGAGVDYNEQFF. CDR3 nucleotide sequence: TGCAGCGCTGGAGCGGGGGTGGACTACAATGAGCAGTTCTTC.

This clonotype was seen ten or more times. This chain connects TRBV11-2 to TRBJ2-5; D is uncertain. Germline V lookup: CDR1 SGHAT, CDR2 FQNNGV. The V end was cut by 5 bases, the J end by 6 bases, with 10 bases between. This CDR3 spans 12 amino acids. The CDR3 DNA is TGTGCCAGCAGCCCCCCGACCCAGACCCAGTACTTC. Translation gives CASSPPTQTQYF.

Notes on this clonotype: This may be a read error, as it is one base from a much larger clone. The CDR3 bases are TGTGCCATCAGAGAGTCGGATGGTGACTATGGCTACACCTTC. Translated, it gives CAIRESDGDYGYTF. The chain links TRBV10-3 to TRBJ1-2, with D uncertain. The CDR3 length is 14 residues. Germline V gene data show CDR1 as ENHRY and CDR2 as SYGVKD.

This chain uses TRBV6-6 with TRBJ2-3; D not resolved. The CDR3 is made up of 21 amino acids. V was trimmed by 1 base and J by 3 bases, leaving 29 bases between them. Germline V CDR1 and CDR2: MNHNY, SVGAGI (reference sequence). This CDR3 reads CASSYYRQSKQTTPWTDTQYF. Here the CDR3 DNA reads TGTGCCAGCAGTTACTATAGGCAGTCGAAGCAGACAACCCCCTGGACAGATACGCAGTATTTT.

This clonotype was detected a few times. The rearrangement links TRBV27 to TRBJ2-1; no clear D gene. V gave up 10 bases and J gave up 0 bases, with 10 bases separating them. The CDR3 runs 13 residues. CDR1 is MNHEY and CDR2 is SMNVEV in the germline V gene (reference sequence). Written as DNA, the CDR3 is TGTGCCACCTCGGGTCGCTCCTACAATGAGCAGTTCTTC. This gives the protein CATSGRSYNEQFF.

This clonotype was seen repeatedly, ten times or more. The CDR3 loop is CASTWSTGELFF. The CDR3 DNA reads TGTGCCAGCACTTGGTCCACCGGGGAGCTGTTTTTT. V usage is TRBV12-3 or TRBV12-4 and J usage is TRBJ2-2; D ambiguous. This CDR3 is 12 amino acids long. Trimming cost V 7 bases and J 4 bases, with 7 bases left between them.

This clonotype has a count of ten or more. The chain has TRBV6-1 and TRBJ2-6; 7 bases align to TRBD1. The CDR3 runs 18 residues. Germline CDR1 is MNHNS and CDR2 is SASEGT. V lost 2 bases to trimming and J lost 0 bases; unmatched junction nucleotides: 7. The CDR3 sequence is CASSELGTVLSGANVLTF. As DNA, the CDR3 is TGTGCCAGCAGTGAATTGGGGACAGTTCTCTCTGGGGCCAACGTCCTGACTTTC.

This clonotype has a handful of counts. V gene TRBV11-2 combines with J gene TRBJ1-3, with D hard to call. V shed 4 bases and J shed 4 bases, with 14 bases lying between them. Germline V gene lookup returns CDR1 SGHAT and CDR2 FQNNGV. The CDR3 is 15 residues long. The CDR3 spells CASSSYGVAGNTIYF. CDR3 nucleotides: TGTGCCAGCAGCTCATACGGGGTTGCCGGAAACACCATATATTTT.

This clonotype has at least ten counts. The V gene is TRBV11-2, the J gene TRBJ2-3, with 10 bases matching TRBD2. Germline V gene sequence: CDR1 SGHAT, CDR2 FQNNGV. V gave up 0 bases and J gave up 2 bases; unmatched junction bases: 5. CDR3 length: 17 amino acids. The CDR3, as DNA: TGTGCCAGCAGCTTAGATCCGAGCGGGGGGGCCACAGATACGCAGTATTTT. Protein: CASSLDPSGGATDTQYF.

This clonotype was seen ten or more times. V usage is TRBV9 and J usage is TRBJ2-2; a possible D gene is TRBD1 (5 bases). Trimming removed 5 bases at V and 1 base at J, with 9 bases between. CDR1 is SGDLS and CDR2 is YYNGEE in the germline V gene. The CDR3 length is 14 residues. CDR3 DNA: TGTGCCAGCAGTATCACAGGGAACACCGGGGAGCTGTTTTTT. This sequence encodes CASSITGNTGELFF.

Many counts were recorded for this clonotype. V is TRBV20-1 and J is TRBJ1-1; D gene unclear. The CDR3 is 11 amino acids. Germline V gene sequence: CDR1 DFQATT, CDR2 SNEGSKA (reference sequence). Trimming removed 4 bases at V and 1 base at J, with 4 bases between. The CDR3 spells CSATTNTEAFF. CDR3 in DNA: TGCAGTGCTACAACGAACACTGAAGCTTTCTTT.

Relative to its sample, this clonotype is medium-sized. CDR3 region: CASSQDSNRVGSPLHF. The CDR3 coding sequence is TGTGCCAGCAGCCAAGACTCTAACAGGGTTGGATCACCCCTCCACTTT. The gene calls are TRBV3-1 and TRBJ1-6; D perhaps matches TRBD1 (6 bases). Trimming left V 0 bases short and J 10 bases short, with 16 bases between. CDR3 length: 16 amino acids. The germline V gene has CDR1 LGHDT and CDR2 YNNKEL (reference sequence).

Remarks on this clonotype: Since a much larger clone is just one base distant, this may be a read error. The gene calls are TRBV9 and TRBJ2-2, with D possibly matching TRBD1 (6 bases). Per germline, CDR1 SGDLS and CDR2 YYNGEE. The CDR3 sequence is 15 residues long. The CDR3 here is CASSPQGKNTGELLF. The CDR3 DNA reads TGTGCCAGCAGTCCTCAGGGGAAGAACACCGGGGAGCTGCTTTTT.

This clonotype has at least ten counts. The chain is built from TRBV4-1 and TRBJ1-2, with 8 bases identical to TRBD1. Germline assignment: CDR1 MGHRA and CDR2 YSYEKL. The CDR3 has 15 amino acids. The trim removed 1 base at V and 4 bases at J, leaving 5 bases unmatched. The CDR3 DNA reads TGCGCCAGCAGCCAAGTCGGGACAGGTCTCTATGGCTACACCTTC. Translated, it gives CASSQVGTGLYGYTF.